Listed below are T cell receptor beta chains from one sample, sequenced in a study of shared clonotypes between healthy human individuals. TCRdb keeps only in-frame clones here, not all; method: immunoSEQ multiplex PCR. There are 850,000 to 1,200,000 clones in the sample; around 76% occur only once, and about 1.4% lies in the top ten. Sample: memory CD4+ T cells sorted from blood. All receptors derive from a man younger than 35 in good health. CDR3s include the opening cysteine and the closing phenylalanine or tryptophan.

>15|TRBV10-1|TRBJ2-3
CASSDQRGAADTQYF
>11|TRBV5-6|TRBJ1-2
CASSGTQGYTF
>13|TRBV6-5|TRBJ2-7
CASSRGLGNEQYF
>12|TRBV29-1|TRBJ2-7
CSVVEEGYEQYF
>14|TRBV9|TRBJ2-5
CASSANPFGETQYF
>15|TRBV9|TRBJ2-3
CASSARQGGTDTQYF
>13|TRBV30|TRBJ2-7
CAWSIDRVGEQYF
>16|TRBV5-6|TRBJ2-3
CASSLDRTSRTDTQYF
>13|TRBV7-7|TRBJ2-3
CASSLYAADTQYF
>17|TRBV4-3|TRBJ2-6
CASSQDVGRAGANVLTF